This entry lists 7 T cell receptor beta chains sequenced from one sample in a study of long-term antiretroviral therapy in people with HIV. At survey level, the immunoSEQ assay was run in its v3.0 version. Assay: immunoSEQ multiplex PCR; the TCRdb copy retains only in-frame clones and omits some. The table has over 30,000 clones, nearly 90% seen once; the top ten hold over 10%. The sample here was unsorted PBMCs, taken 1.1 years after starting antiretroviral therapy. These TCRs come from a man younger than 30 with HIV.

This sequence joins TRBV19 and TRBJ1-1; no clear D gene. Trimming pared 8 bases from V and 6 bases from J, leaving 13 bases between. Germline V lookup: CDR1 LNHDA, CDR2 SQIVND (reference sequence). There are 12 residues in the CDR3. CDR3 loop: CASGRKVSEAFF. Written as DNA, the CDR3 is TGTGCCAGTGGCAGGAAGGTTTCTGAAGCTTTCTTT.

The sample holds a few counts of this clone. The gene calls are TRBV6-1 and TRBJ2-7; D perhaps matches TRBD1 (6 bases). Germline-derived CDR1 and CDR2 are MNHNS and SASEGT. V was pared by 5 bases and J by 2 bases, with 13 bases between. The CDR3 is 14 residues long. CDR3 loop: CASSPPGTPYEQYF. CDR3 DNA: TGTGCCAGCAGTCCACCCGGGACACCCTACGAGCAGTACTTC.

The rearrangement uses TRBV27 and TRBJ2-3; D may be TRBD1 or TRBD2 (5 bases each). With 1 base removed from V and 6 bases from J, the gap between germline ends came to 8 bases. Germline V gene lookup returns CDR1 MNHEY and CDR2 SMNVEV (reference sequence). The CDR3 spans 13 residues. CDR3: CASSLLGEDTQYF. CDR3 nucleotide sequence: TGTGCCAGCAGTTTATTGGGGGAGGATACGCAGTATTTT.

This sequence joins TRBV5-4 and TRBJ2-2; D is unresolved. The CDR3 loop spans 16 amino acids. The germline CDR1 and CDR2 sequences are SGHNT and YYREEE (reference sequence). V shed 1 base and J shed 2 bases, with 12 bases lying between them. CDR3 nucleotides: TGTGCCAGCAGCTTGAATTTGGCTCAAAACACCGGGGAGCTGTTTTTT. Translated: CASSLNLAQNTGELFF.

This clone has more than one count but fewer than ten. CDR3 nucleotides: TGCAGCGTCGGGACAGGGGGCCCTAATGAGCAGTTCTTC. It is translated as CSVGTGGPNEQFF. This sequence joins TRBV29-1 and TRBJ2-1; the match to TRBD1 covers 12 bases. The CDR3 consists of 13 residues. Germline-derived CDR1 and CDR2 are SQVTM and ANQGSEA. Trimming at V came to 6 bases and at J to 7 bases, leaving 4 bases not matched to a gene.

The J gene is TRBJ2-7, the V gene TRBV19; 12 nucleotides line up with TRBD2. Per germline, CDR1 LNHDA and CDR2 SQIVND (reference sequence). The CDR3 runs to 16 residues. J lost 4 bases, V lost 4 bases, and 8 bases had no gene match. CDR3 sequence reads: CASSTSTSGSGYEQYF. CDR3 in DNA: TGTGCCAGTAGTACTTCGACTAGCGGGAGTGGTTACGAGCAGTACTTC.

This clone was seen a few times. This rearrangement joins TRBV27 to TRBJ2-7; D is tentatively TRBD1 or TRBD2 (5 bases each). The V gene lost 3 bases and the J gene lost 6 bases, with 9 bases spanning the gap. CDR3 size: 12 residues. CDR1 is MNHEY and CDR2 is SMNVEV in the germline V gene (reference sequence). The CDR3 spells CASSFRGGEQYF. CDR3 sequence (DNA): TGTGCCAGCAGTTTCCGGGGCGGCGAGCAGTACTTC.